This T cell receptor beta chain stems from a study of Ad26.COV2.S vaccination and SARS-CoV-2 variants. The wider study: Ad26.COV2.S, an intramuscular injection, was given once or twice 56 days apart.

This CDR3 is 20 amino acids long. The J segment lost 4 bases and the V segment lost 1 base, leaving 18 bases of the junction unmatched. Germline V gene data show CDR1 as LGHDT and CDR2 as YNNKEL (reference sequence). This sample's treatment: roughly 18 received Ad26.COV2.S at low or high dose, single or two shots; about 5 received placebo; per-sample allocation not given. Sample collection was performed on day 63 after the first vaccine or placebo injection. Clones were read by immunoSEQ multiplex PCR, and TCRdb kept only the in-frame ones, dropping some. The repertoire consists of 350,000 to 600,000 clones, with roughly nine tenths occurring once and the leading ten covering 1.7%.

V is TRBV3-1 (or the pseudogene TRBV3-2) and J is TRBJ1-5; TRBD1 matches 8 bases. The clonotype originates from a person between 18 and 65 years old who received the Ad26.COV2.S COVID-19 vaccine or a placebo. Sequenced material: peripheral blood, taken in a trial of Ad26.COV2.S vaccine versus placebo. CDR3 sequence (DNA): TGTGCCAGCAGCCAAGCAAGGGGACAGGTCAACTGTAGTAGGAATCAGCCCCAGCATTTT. It specifies CASSQARGQVNCSRNQPQHF.